This TCR beta chain stems from a study of neurological immune-mediated disorders. The study, taken as a whole, reports: Expanded clones shared no identical CDR3 amino acid sequences across subjects, which suggested private TCR-beta repertoires in all groups.

This clonotype was found many times. The target antigen is unknown. Trimming removed 4 bases at V and 8 bases at J, with 12 bases between. Germline V CDR1 and CDR2: SGHAT, FQNNGV. The CDR3 extends over 13 amino acids. 5'RACE with 10-nucleotide random UMIs generated the cDNA. Over 200 million TCR-beta sequences (from 15-18 subjects) were yielded by each sequencing run. TCRdb independently ran MiXCR on the 5' RACE reads; one entry per CDR3 protein. The sample records roughly 49,000 distinct CDR3 sequences, roughly 13% being singletons. As for time point: longitudinal time-point 3. The sequencing input was PBMCs. The sequence was obtained from a male donor with HTLV-1-associated myelopathy (HAM/TSP). The chain employs TRBV11-2 and TRBJ2-1; D gene uncertain. This CDR3 reads CASSSAGRDEQFF. The CDR3 DNA reads TGTGCCAGCAGCTCGGCAGGCCGGGATGAGCAGTTCTTC.